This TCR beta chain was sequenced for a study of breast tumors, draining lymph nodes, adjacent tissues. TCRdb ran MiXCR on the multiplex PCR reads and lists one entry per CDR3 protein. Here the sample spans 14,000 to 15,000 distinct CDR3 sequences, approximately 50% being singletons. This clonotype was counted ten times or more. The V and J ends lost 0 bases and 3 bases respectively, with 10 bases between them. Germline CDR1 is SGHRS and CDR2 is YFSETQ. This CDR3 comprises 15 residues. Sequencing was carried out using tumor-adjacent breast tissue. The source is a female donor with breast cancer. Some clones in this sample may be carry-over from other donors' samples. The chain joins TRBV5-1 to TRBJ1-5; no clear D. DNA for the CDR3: TGCGCCAGCAGCTTGGGAGTGGGGTACAATCAGCCCCAGCATTTT. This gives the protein CASSLGVGYNQPQHF.